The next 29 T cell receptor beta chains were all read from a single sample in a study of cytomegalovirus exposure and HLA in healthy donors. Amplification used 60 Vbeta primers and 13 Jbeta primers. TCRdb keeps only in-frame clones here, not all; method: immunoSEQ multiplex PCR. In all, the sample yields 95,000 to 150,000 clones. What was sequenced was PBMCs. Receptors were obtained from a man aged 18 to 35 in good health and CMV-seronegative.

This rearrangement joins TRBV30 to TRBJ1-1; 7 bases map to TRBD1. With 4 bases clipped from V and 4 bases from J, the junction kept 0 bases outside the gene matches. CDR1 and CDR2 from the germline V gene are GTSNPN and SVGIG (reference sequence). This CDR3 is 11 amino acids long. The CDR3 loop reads CAWNRGTEAFF. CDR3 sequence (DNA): TGTGCCTGGAACAGGGGCACTGAAGCTTTCTTT.

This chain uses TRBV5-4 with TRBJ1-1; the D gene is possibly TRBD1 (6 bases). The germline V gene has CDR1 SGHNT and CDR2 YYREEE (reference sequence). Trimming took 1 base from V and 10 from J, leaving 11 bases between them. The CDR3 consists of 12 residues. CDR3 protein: CASSLQGLVAFF. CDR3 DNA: TGTGCCAGCAGCTTGCAGGGGTTAGTAGCTTTCTTT.

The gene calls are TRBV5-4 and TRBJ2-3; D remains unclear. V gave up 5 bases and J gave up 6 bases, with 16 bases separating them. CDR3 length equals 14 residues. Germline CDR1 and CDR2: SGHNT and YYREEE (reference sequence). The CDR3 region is CASSSKEIGDTQYF. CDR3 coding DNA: TGTGCCAGCAGTTCGAAAGAAATCGGGGATACGCAGTATTTT. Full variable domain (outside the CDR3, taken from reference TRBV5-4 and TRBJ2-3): ETGVTQSPTHLIKTRGQQVTLRCSSQSGHNTVSWYQQALGQGPQFIFQYYREEENGRGNFPPRFSGLQFPNYSSELNVNALELDDSALYLCASSSKEIGDTQYFGPGTRLTVL.

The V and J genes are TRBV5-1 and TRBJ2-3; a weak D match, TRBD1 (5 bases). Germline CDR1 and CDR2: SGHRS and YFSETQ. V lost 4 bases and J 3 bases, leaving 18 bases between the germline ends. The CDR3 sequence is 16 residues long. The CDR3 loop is CASSGTAAGSTDTQYF. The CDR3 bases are TGCGCCAGCAGCGGTACGGCTGCAGGGTCTACAGATACGCAGTATTTT.

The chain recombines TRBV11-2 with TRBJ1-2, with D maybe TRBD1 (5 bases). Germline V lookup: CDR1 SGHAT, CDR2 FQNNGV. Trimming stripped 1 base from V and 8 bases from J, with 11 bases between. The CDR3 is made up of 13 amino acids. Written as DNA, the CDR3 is TGTGCCAGCAGCTTAGGGGGCTTTTGGGGCTACACCTTC. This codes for CASSLGGFWGYTF.

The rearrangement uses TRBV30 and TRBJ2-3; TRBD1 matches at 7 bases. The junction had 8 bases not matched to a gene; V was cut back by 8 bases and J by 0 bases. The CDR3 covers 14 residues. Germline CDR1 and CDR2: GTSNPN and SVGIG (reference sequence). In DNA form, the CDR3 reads TGTGCCGGCGACAGGGAAACTAGCACAGATACGCAGTATTTT. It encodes CAGDRETSTDTQYF.

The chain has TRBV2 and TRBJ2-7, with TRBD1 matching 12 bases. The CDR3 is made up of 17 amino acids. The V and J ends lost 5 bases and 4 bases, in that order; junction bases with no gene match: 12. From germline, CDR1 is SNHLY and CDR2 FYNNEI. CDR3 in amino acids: CASSPGTGGPNGYEQYF. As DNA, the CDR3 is TGTGCCAGCAGTCCCGGGACAGGGGGCCCCAATGGGTACGAGCAGTACTTC.

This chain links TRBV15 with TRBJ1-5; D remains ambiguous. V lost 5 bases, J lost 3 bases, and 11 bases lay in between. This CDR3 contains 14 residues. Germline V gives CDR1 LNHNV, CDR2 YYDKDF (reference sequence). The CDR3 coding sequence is TGTGCCACCAGCCCAGACATATACAATCAGCCCCAGCATTTT. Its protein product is CATSPDIYNQPQHF.

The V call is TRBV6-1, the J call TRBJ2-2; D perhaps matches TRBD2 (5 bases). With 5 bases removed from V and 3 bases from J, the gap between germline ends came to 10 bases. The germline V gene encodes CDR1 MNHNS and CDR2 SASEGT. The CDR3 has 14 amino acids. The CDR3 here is CASSPLRDTGELFF. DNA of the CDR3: TGTGCCAGCAGTCCGCTGCGGGACACCGGGGAGCTGTTTTTT.

The CDR3 sequence is CASSKADMNTEAFF. In DNA form, the CDR3 reads TGCGCCAGCAGCAAGGCTGACATGAACACTGAAGCTTTCTTT. The J gene is TRBJ1-1, the V gene TRBV4-1, with D hard to call. This CDR3 region has 14 residues. The germline V gene encodes CDR1 MGHRA and CDR2 YSYEKL. V shed 5 bases and J shed 0 bases, with 10 bases lying between them.

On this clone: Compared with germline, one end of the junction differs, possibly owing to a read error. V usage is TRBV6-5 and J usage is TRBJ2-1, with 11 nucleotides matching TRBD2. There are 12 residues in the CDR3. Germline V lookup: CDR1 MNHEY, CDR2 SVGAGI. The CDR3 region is CASSLAGGPGIF. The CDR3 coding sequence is TGTGCCAGCAGTTTAGCGGGAGGGCCGGGGATCTTC.

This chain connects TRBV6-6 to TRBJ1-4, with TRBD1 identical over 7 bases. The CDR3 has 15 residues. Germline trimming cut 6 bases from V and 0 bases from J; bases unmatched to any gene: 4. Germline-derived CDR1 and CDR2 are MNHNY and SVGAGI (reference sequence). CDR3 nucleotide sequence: TGTGCCAGCAGCCCCGACAGGGCAACTAATGAAAAACTGTTTTTT. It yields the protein CASSPDRATNEKLFF.

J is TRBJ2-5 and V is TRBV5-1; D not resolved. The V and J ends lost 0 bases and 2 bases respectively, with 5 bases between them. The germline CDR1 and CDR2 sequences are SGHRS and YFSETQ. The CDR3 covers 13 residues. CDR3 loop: CASSLASQETQYF. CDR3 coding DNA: TGCGCCAGCAGCTTGGCCTCTCAAGAGACCCAGTACTTC.

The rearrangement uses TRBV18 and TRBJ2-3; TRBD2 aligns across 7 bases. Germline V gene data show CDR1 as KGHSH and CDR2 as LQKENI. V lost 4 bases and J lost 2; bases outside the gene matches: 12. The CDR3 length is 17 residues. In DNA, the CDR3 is TGTGCCAGCTCACTCCGATCCGGGACTATAACCACAGATACGCAGTATTTT. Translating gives CASSLRSGTITTDTQYF. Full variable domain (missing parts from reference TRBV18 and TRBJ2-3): NAGVMQNPRHLVRRRGQEARLRCSPMKGHSHVYWYRQLPEEGLKFMVYLQKENIIDESGMPKERFSAEFPKEGPSILRIQQVVRGDSAAYFCASSLRSGTITTDTQYFGPGTRLTVL.

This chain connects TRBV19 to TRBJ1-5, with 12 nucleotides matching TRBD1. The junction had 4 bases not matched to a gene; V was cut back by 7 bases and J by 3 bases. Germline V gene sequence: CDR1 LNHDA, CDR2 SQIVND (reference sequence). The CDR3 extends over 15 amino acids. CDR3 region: CASKGGQGANQPQHF. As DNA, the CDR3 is TGTGCCAGTAAGGGGGGACAGGGGGCCAATCAGCCCCAGCATTTT. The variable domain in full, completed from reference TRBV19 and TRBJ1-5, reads DGGITQSPKYLFRKEGQNVTLSCEQNLNHDAMYWYRQDPGQGLRLIYYSQIVNDFQKGDIAEGYSVSREKKESFPLTVTSAQKNPTAFYLCASKGGQGANQPQHFGDGTRLSIL.

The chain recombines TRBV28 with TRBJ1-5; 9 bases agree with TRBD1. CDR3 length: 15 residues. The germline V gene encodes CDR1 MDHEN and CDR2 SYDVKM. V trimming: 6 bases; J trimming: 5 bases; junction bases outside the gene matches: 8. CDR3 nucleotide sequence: TGTGCCAGCAGCTCTAGGGACAGGGATCATCAGCCCCAGCATTTT. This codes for CASSSRDRDHQPQHF.

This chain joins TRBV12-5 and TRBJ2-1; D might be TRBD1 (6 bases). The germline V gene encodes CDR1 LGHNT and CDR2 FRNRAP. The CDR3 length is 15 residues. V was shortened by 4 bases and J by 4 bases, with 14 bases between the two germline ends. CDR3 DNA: TGTGCTAGTGGTTCCGGACAGAGCCAATACAATGAGCAGTTCTTC. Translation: CASGSGQSQYNEQFF. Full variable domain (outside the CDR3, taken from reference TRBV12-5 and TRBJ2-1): DARVTQTPRHKVTEMGQEVTMRCQPILGHNTVFWYRQTMMQGLELLAYFRNRAPLDDSGMPKDRFSAEMPDATLATLKIQPSEPRDSAVYFCASGSGQSQYNEQFFGPGTRLTVL.

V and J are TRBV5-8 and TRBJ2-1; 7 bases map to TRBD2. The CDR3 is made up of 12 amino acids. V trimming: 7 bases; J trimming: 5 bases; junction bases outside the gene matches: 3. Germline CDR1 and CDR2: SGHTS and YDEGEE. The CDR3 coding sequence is TGTGCCAGCCGCGGGGGAAACAATGAGCAGTTCTTC. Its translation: CASRGGNNEQFF. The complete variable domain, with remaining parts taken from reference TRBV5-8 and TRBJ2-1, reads EAGVTQSPTHLIKTRGQQATLRCSPISGHTSVYWYQQALGLGLQFLLWYDEGEERNRGNFPPRFSGRQFPNYSSELNVNALELEDSALYLCASRGGNNEQFFGPGTRLTVL.

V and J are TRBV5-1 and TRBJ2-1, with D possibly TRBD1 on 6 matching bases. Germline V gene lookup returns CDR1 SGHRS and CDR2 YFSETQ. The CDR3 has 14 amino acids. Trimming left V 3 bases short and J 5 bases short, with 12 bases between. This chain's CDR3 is CASSYEDSDNEQFF. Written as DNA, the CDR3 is TGCGCCAGCAGCTACGAGGACAGTGACAATGAGCAGTTCTTC.

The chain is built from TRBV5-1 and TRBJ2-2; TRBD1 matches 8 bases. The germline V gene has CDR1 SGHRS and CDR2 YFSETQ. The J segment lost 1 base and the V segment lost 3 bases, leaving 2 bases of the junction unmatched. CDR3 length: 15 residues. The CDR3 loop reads CASSSGTGNTGELFF. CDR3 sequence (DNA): TGCGCCAGCAGCTCCGGGACAGGGAACACCGGGGAGCTGTTTTTT.

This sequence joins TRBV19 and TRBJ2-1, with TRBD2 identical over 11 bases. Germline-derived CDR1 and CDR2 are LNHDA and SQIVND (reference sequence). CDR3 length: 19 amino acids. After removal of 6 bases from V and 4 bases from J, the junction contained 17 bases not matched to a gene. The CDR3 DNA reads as TGTGCCAGTAGCCCCCTTCGAGGTGCTAGCGGGGGGATGTACAATGAGCAGTTCTTC. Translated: CASSPLRGASGGMYNEQFF.

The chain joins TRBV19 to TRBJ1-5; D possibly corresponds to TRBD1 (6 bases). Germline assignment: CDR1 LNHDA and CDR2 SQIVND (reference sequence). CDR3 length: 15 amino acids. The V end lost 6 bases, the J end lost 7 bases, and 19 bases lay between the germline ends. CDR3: CASRSWGQVGQPQHF. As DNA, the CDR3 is TGTGCCAGTAGATCGTGGGGGCAGGTGGGACAGCCCCAGCATTTT.

CDR3 protein: CASSSPGQRNGYTF. CDR3 bases: TGTGCCAGCAGTTCACCGGGACAAAGAAATGGCTACACCTTC. The chain has TRBV27 and TRBJ1-2; TRBD1 might be the D (6 bases). The CDR3 runs 14 residues. Germline-derived CDR1 and CDR2 are MNHEY and SMNVEV (reference sequence). Trimming removed 4 bases from V and 6 bases from J, with 15 bases in between.

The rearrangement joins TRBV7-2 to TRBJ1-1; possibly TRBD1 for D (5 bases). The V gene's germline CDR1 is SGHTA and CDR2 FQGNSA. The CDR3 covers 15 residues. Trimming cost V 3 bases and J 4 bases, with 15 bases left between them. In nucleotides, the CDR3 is TGTGCCAGCAGCTTTTCTGTGGGCGGGGGCACTGAAGCTTTCTTT. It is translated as CASSFSVGGGTEAFF.

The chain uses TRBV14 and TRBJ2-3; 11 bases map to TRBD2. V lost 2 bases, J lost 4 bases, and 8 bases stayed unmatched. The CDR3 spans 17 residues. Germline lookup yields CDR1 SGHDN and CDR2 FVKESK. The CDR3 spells CASSQLTSGEVSDTQYF. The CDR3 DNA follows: TGTGCCAGCAGCCAATTGACTAGCGGGGAGGTGTCAGATACGCAGTATTTT.

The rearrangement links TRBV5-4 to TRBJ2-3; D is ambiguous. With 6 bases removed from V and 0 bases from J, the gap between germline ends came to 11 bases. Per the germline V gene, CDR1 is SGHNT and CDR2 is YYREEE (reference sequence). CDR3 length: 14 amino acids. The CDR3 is CASMRFTSTDTQYF. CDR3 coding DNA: TGTGCCAGCATGAGGTTCACTAGCACAGATACGCAGTATTTT.

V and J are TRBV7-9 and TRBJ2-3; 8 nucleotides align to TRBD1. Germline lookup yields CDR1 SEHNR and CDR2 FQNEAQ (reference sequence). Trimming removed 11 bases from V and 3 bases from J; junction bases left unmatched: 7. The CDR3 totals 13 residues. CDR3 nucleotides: TGTGCCTACCAGGACAGGGCGACAGATACGCAGTATTTT. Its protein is CAYQDRATDTQYF.

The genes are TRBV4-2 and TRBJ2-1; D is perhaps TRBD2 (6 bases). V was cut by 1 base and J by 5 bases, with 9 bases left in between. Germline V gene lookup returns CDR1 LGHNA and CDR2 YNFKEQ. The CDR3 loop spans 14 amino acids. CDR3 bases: TGTGCCAGCAGCCAAGGACTAGGAGACAATGAGCAGTTCTTC. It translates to CASSQGLGDNEQFF.

CDR3 sequence reads: CASSLFSRGHTEAFF. CDR3 nucleotide sequence: TGCGCCAGCAGCTTATTCAGCAGGGGTCACACTGAAGCTTTCTTT. This rearrangement joins TRBV5-1 to TRBJ1-1; tentatively, D is TRBD1 (6 bases). The CDR3 consists of 15 residues. The ends were cut back, 2 bases at V and 3 bases at J, with 14 bases in the middle. Germline V gene sequence: CDR1 SGHRS, CDR2 YFSETQ.